The 21 T cell receptor beta chains presented below share a single source sample, sequenced in a study of blood T cell repertoires in COVID-19. Generated by immunoSEQ multiplex PCR, the TCRdb table keeps only in-frame clones and is missing some. Counted here are about 50,000 clones, roughly nine tenths occurring once; the ten biggest clones make up 15% to 20%. The sample taken for sequencing was peripheral blood. These receptors were collected from a man aged 55-75 years with active or convalescent COVID-19.

The chain recombines TRBV5-8 with TRBJ2-5, with 7 bases that match TRBD1. CDR3 size: 16 residues. Germline CDR1 reads SGHTS; CDR2 reads YDEGEE. J lost 5 bases, V lost 4 bases, and 14 bases had no gene match. In DNA form, the CDR3 reads TGTGCCAGCAGCACCTTACAGGCCAGGGGGATGGAGACCCAGTACTTC. It is translated as CASSTLQARGMETQYF.

V and J are TRBV5-1 and TRBJ2-2; D possibly corresponds to TRBD2 (6 bases). The germline gives CDR1 SGHRS, CDR2 YFSETQ. Trimming cost V 0 bases and J 5 bases, with 11 bases left between them. This CDR3 contains 15 residues. The CDR3 coding sequence is TGCGCCAGCAGCTTGGCCCGTGGGGGGACCGGGGAGCTGTTTTTT. This gives the protein CASSLARGGTGELFF.

The V and J genes are TRBV5-4 and TRBJ2-1; maybe TRBD2 (5 bases). Germline CDR1 reads SGHNT; CDR2 reads YYREEE (reference sequence). Trimming left V 5 bases short and J 0 bases short, with 12 bases between. The CDR3 has 15 residues. CDR3 nucleotide sequence: TGTGCCAGCAGTTTTGTGGGGAGCTCCTACAATGAGCAGTTCTTC. It codes for CASSFVGSSYNEQFF.

This rearrangement joins TRBV14 to TRBJ1-1; a weak D match, TRBD1 (5 bases). The CDR3 runs to 15 residues. Germline V gives CDR1 SGHDN, CDR2 FVKESK. V dropped 4 bases and J dropped 6 bases, with 18 bases sitting between them. The DNA of the CDR3 is TGTGCCAGCAGCCCGTGGGACTTAATCGGGCCTGAAGCTTTCTTT. Its translation: CASSPWDLIGPEAFF. Together with reference TRBV14 and TRBJ1-1, the CDR3 gives the full variable domain: EAGVTQFPSHSVIEKGQTVTLRCDPISGHDNLYWYRRVMGKEIKFLLHFVKESKQDESGMPNNRFLAERTGGTYSTLKVQPAELEDSGVYFCASSPWDLIGPEAFFGQGTRLTVV.

The chain carries TRBV2 and TRBJ1-2; D unclear. The CDR3 has 14 amino acids. In germline, CDR1 is SNHLY, CDR2 FYNNEI. Between the trimmed V and J ends, which lost 4 bases and 5 bases, there was a span of 14 bases. This CDR3 is CASSAGTGWYGYTF. As DNA, the CDR3 is TGTGCCAGCAGTGCGGGAACGGGGTGGTATGGCTACACCTTC. The full variable domain, with the rest looked up from reference TRBV2 and TRBJ1-2, is EPEVTQTPSHQVTQMGQEVILRCVPISNHLYFYWYRQILGQKVEFLVSFYNNEISEKSEIFDDQFSVERPDGSNFTLKIRSTKLEDSAMYFCASSAGTGWYGYTFGSGTRLTVV.

The chain is built from TRBV2 and TRBJ2-2; D uncertain. The V gene lost 7 bases and the J gene lost 3 bases, with 9 bases spanning the gap. CDR3 length equals 13 residues. Germline CDR1 and CDR2: SNHLY and FYNNEI. The CDR3 spells CASMRSDTGELFF. The CDR3 DNA sequence: TGTGCCAGCATGAGATCCGACACCGGGGAGCTGTTTTTT. Full variable domain (outside the CDR3, taken from reference TRBV2 and TRBJ2-2): EPEVTQTPSHQVTQMGQEVILRCVPISNHLYFYWYRQILGQKVEFLVSFYNNEISEKSEIFDDQFSVERPDGSNFTLKIRSTKLEDSAMYFCASMRSDTGELFFGEGSRLTVL.

The chain uses TRBV3-1 (or the pseudogene TRBV3-2) and TRBJ1-1; TRBD1 matches 7 bases. V was clipped by 4 bases and J by 5 bases; unmatched bases: 7. CDR3 length: 14 amino acids. Germline V gives CDR1 LGHDT, CDR2 YNNKEL (reference sequence). The CDR3 protein is CASSRQGGYTEAFF. The DNA for the CDR3 is TGTGCCAGCAGCCGTCAGGGGGGATATACTGAAGCTTTCTTT.

The chain employs TRBV5-4 and TRBJ2-7, with D possibly matching TRBD1 (6 bases). Germline CDR1 is SGHNT and CDR2 is YYREEE (reference sequence). The CDR3 sequence is 14 residues long. V lost 4 bases and J 9 bases, leaving 20 bases between the germline ends. The CDR3 coding sequence is TGTGCCAGCAGCCCCGACAGGACAGCCCCTTTGCAGTACTTC. Its translation is CASSPDRTAPLQYF.

This chain links TRBV7-9 with TRBJ1-1; 9 bases map to TRBD1. Germline assignment: CDR1 SEHNR and CDR2 FQNEAQ (reference sequence). Germline trimming cut 5 bases from V and 4 bases from J; bases unmatched to any gene: 8. This CDR3 is built from 15 residues. The CDR3 spells CASSGQGQGSTEAFF. CDR3 nucleotide sequence: TGTGCCAGCAGCGGCCAGGGACAGGGCAGCACTGAAGCTTTCTTT.

Only one count was recorded for this clone. The chain recombines TRBV7-9 with TRBJ1-1; D is perhaps TRBD1 (6 bases). This CDR3 has 13 amino acids. V was clipped by 4 bases and J by 8 bases, with 14 bases between them. CDR1 and CDR2 (germline): SEHNR, FQNEAQ (reference sequence). CDR3 loop: CASSSPLGTEAFF. DNA of the CDR3: TGTGCCAGCAGCTCCCCATTGGGGACAGAAGCTTTCTTT. Full variable domain (rest looked up from reference TRBV7-9 and TRBJ1-1): DTGVSQNPRHKITKRGQNVTFRCDPISEHNRLYWYRQTLGQGPEFLTYFQNEAQLEKSRLLSDRFSAERPKGSFSTLEIQRTEQGDSAMYLCASSSPLGTEAFFGQGTRLTVV.

The chain employs TRBV5-1 and TRBJ2-3; 14 bases align to TRBD2. The CDR3 is 16 amino acids. Germline V gives CDR1 SGHRS, CDR2 YFSETQ. The trim removed 4 bases at V and 3 bases at J, leaving 4 bases unmatched. CDR3 amino acids: CASSRGLAGETDTQYF. The CDR3 bases are TGCGCCAGCAGCAGGGGACTAGCGGGGGAAACAGATACGCAGTATTTT.

V and J are TRBV19 and TRBJ2-1; 9 nucleotides align to TRBD1. CDR1 LNHDA and CDR2 SQIVND come from the germline V gene (reference sequence). The CDR3 is 14 amino acids. Unmatched junction bases numbered 5, after V lost 6 bases and J lost 5 bases. CDR3 DNA: TGTGCCAGTAGGTGGACAGGGGACCACAATGAGCAGTTCTTC. This encodes CASRWTGDHNEQFF.

The chain is built from TRBV7-2 and TRBJ2-5, with a tentative D call TRBD1 (7 bases). In germline, CDR1 is SGHTA, CDR2 FQGNSA. The CDR3 covers 16 residues. The V and J ends lost 5 bases and 4 bases respectively, with 20 bases between them. CDR3 coding DNA: TGTGCCAGCAGCAAAAGATCTCAGGGGGGCGGAGAGACCCAGTACTTC. It encodes CASSKRSQGGGETQYF.

The chain recombines TRBV9 with TRBJ2-2; D is perhaps TRBD1 (5 bases). V was clipped by 3 bases and J by 1 base, with 13 bases between them. This CDR3 comprises 16 residues. The germline V gene encodes CDR1 SGDLS and CDR2 YYNGEE. Written as DNA, the CDR3 is TGTGCCAGCAGCGGGTGGGGCAGTTTGAACACCGGGGAGCTGTTTTTT. It yields the protein CASSGWGSLNTGELFF.

The chain employs TRBV30 and TRBJ1-3; D is perhaps TRBD1 (5 bases). Germline V CDR1 and CDR2: GTSNPN, SVGIG (reference sequence). V lost 2 bases and J 9 bases, leaving 14 bases between the germline ends. This CDR3 spans 13 amino acids. The chain's CDR3 is CAWSSGLVSTIYF. CDR3 DNA sequence: TGTGCCTGGAGTTCAGGGCTCGTCTCCACCATATATTTT.

The gene calls are TRBV30 and TRBJ1-2, with 10 nucleotides matching TRBD1. CDR3 length equals 13 residues. V gave up 3 bases and J gave up 4 bases; unmatched junction bases: 2. Looked up from germline, CDR1 is GTSNPN and CDR2 is SVGIG (reference sequence). The CDR3 coding sequence is TGTGCCTGGAGAAGACAGGGGGCCTATGGCTACACCTTC. Translating it yields CAWRRQGAYGYTF.

The chain carries TRBV7-9 and TRBJ2-1; 11 positions agree with TRBD2. This CDR3 is 15 amino acids long. Germline CDR1 and CDR2: SEHNR and FQNEAQ (reference sequence). Trimming at V came to 5 bases and at J to 6 bases, leaving 6 bases not matched to a gene. As DNA, the CDR3 is TGTGCCAGCAGCATTAGCGGGGGGGCAGTCAATGAGCAGTTCTTC. It encodes CASSISGGAVNEQFF.

This clone has a single count. CDR3 protein: CASSLTGDWSTDTQYF. CDR3 DNA sequence: TGTGCCAGCAGCTTAACTGGAGACTGGTCCACAGATACGCAGTATTTT. This chain links TRBV7-3 with TRBJ2-3; no firm D call. The CDR3 contains 16 residues. V shed 0 bases and J shed 2 bases, with 12 bases lying between them. In germline, CDR1 is SGHTA, CDR2 FQGTGA. The variable domain in full, with the rest retrieved from reference TRBV7-3 and TRBJ2-3, is GAGVSQTPSNKVTEKGKYVELRCDPISGHTALYWYRQSLGQGPEFLIYFQGTGAADDSGLPNDRFFAVRPEGSVSTLKIQRTERGDSAVYLCASSLTGDWSTDTQYFGPGTRLTVL.

Here the CDR3 reads CASIKPPGNTEAFF. In DNA, the CDR3 is TGTGCCAGCATCAAACCCCCGGGGAACACTGAAGCTTTCTTT. The chain links TRBV7-2 to TRBJ1-1, with D unresolved. The CDR3 loop spans 14 amino acids. The ends were cut back, 7 bases at V and 1 base at J, with 13 bases in the middle. CDR1 is SGHTA, CDR2 FQGNSA, per germline.

The genes are TRBV6-5 and TRBJ2-7; D might be TRBD2 (5 bases). Germline V gene sequence: CDR1 MNHEY, CDR2 SVGAGI. The CDR3 loop spans 15 amino acids. Trimming took off 3 bases at V and 2 bases at J, with 14 bases between the two ends. CDR3 DNA: TGTGCCAGCAGTTATAATTCGGGATTCCCCTACGAGCAGTACTTC. Residues: CASSYNSGFPYEQYF.

The CDR3: CASRRGLQNTEAFF. In DNA, the CDR3 is TGCGCCAGCAGAAGGGGACTTCAGAACACTGAAGCTTTCTTT. The rearrangement uses TRBV5-1 and TRBJ1-1; a weak D match, TRBD1 (5 bases). Germline CDR1 SGHRS, CDR2 YFSETQ. Between the trimmed V and J ends, which lost 5 bases and 1 base, there was a span of 12 bases. CDR3 size: 14 residues. Full variable domain (missing parts from reference TRBV5-1 and TRBJ1-1): KAGVTQTPRYLIKTRGQQVTLSCSPISGHRSVSWYQQTPGQGLQFLFEYFSETQRNKGNFPGRFSGRQFSNSRSEMNVSTLELGDSALYLCASRRGLQNTEAFFGQGTRLTVV.